A single sample gave rise to the 19 T cell receptor beta chains below, sequenced in a study of tumor-infiltrating lymphocytes in glioblastoma multiforme. Three nested ARM-PCR rounds with V-beta and C-beta primers built TCRB libraries. In TCRdb, the multiplex PCR reads were re-called with MiXCR into one record per CDR3 protein. Among about 8,400 distinct CDR3 sequences listed, about four fifths were seen once. Input material: brain tumor tissue. Every receptor here comes from a male donor with glioblastoma.

As to this clonotype: One end of the junction fails to match germline, which may point to a read error. The chain couples TRBV11-3 to TRBJ1-1; D is possibly TRBD1 (5 bases). The CDR3 runs to 16 residues. From germline, CDR1 is SGHNT and CDR2 YENEEA. The CDR3 protein is CASSFKGAGLNIEALF. In DNA, the CDR3 is TGTGCCAGCAGCTTCAAGGGTGCAGGGCTCAACATTGAAGCTTTATTT. Variable domain in full (rest from reference TRBV11-3 and TRBJ1-1): EAGVVQSPRYKIIEKKQPVAFWCNPISGHNTLYWYLQNLGQGPELLIRYENEEAVDDSQLPKDRFSAERLKGVDSTLKIQPAELGDSAVYLCASSFKGAGLNIEALFGQGTRLTVV.

On this clonotype: One junction end disagrees with the germline gene, perhaps due to a read error. CDR3: CAGSLVPRASGMSGANALTF. The CDR3 DNA sequence: TGCGCCGGCAGCTTGGTTCCAAGGGCCAGCGGGATGAGTGGGGCCAACGCCCTGACTTTC. V is TRBV5-1 and J is TRBJ2-6, with 7 bases identical to TRBD2. Germline V CDR1 and CDR2: SGHRS, YFSETQ. The CDR3 extends over 20 amino acids.

There are a few counts of this clonotype. J is TRBJ2-7 and V is TRBV12-3 or TRBV12-4; the match to TRBD1 covers 7 bases. The CDR3 is 12 residues long. Trimming removed 4 bases from V and 3 bases from J; junction bases left unmatched: 0. Here the CDR3 reads CASSYRGYEQYF. The CDR3 nucleotides are TGTGCCAGCAGTTACAGGGGCTACGAGCAGTACTTC.

This clonotype occurred once. The CDR3 end shows no conserved phenylalanine or tryptophan, and so a read error is likely. Because the CDR3's place on the DNA is in doubt, the DNA is left out and the CDR3 is given as listed by TCRdb. The chain is built from TRBV29-1 and TRBJ2-2. The CDR3 is 13 residues long, counting both termini. Per the germline V gene, CDR1 is SQVTM and CDR2 is ANQGSEA. CDR3 in amino acids: CSVEGLNTGEMFI.

This clonotype was observed a single time. The chain carries TRBV29-1 and TRBJ1-2; D uncertain. The CDR3 totals 12 residues. V lost 4 bases and J lost 7, with 13 bases in between. Germline lookup yields CDR1 SQVTM and CDR2 ANQGSEA. CDR3 sequence reads: CSVGQTLSGYTF. CDR3 nucleotide sequence: TGCAGCGTTGGGCAGACCTTGAGTGGCTACACCTTC.

With regard to this clonotype: Since the CDR3 does not end with the conserved phenylalanine or tryptophan, this likely comes from a read error. V gene TRBV30 combines with J gene TRBJ2-3; TRBD2 might be the D (6 bases). The CDR3 is made up of 14 amino acids. CDR1 and CDR2 from the germline V gene are GTSNPN and SVGIG (reference sequence). The CDR3 reads CVWSYGTGTDTQYS. The CDR3 DNA is TGTGTCTGGAGTTACGGGACTGGCACAGATACGCAGTATTCT.

Points on this clonotype: A junction boundary mismatches the germline segment, possibly from a read error. This rearrangement joins TRBV29-1 to TRBJ2-7; 8 nucleotides match TRBD2. The CDR3 runs 13 residues. Germline V gene lookup returns CDR1 SQVTM and CDR2 ANQGSEA. The CDR3 coding sequence is TGCAGCGTCCAGACTAGCGACTCCTGCGAGCAGTACTTT. It specifies CSVQTSDSCEQYF.

This rearrangement joins TRBV11-1 to TRBJ2-5; 12 nucleotides match TRBD1. The germline V gene has CDR1 SGHAT and CDR2 FQDESV (reference sequence). The CDR3 is 16 residues long. The CDR3 DNA is TGTACTAGCAGCCTCCCGGGACAGGGGGCAGGGGAGACCCAGTACTTC. Amino acid sequence: CTSSLPGQGAGETQYF.

For this clonotype: At one boundary the junction diverges from the germline segment, which might be a read error. The CDR3 region has the DNA TGCCCCAGCAGCTCGGGGACTAGCGCCTACAAGCAGTACTTC. This gives the protein CPSSSGTSAYKQYF. This chain connects TRBV4-1 to TRBJ2-7; 10 nucleotides line up with TRBD2. This CDR3 spans 14 amino acids. Germline V gene sequence: CDR1 MGHRA, CDR2 YSYEKL.

Concerning this clonotype itself: Mismatch with germline at one junction end may stem from a read error. The chain combines TRBV11-3 with TRBJ2-2; D may be TRBD2 (6 bases). The CDR3 totals 12 residues. CDR1 is SGHNT and CDR2 is YENEEA in the germline V gene. CDR3 nucleotide sequence: TGTGCCAACAGCCTACGGTCCGGGGGGCTGTTTTTT. This sequence encodes CANSLRSGGLFF. Full variable domain (outside the CDR3, taken from reference TRBV11-3 and TRBJ2-2): EAGVVQSPRYKIIEKKQPVAFWCNPISGHNTLYWYLQNLGQGPELLIRYENEEAVDDSQLPKDRFSAERLKGVDSTLKIQPAELGDSAVYLCANSLRSGGLFFGEGSRLTVL.

The rearrangement links TRBV11-3 to TRBJ2-2, with 7 bases that match TRBD1. CDR1 is SGHNT and CDR2 is YENEEA in the germline V gene. V lost 5 bases and J lost 1; bases outside the gene matches: 10. The CDR3 loop spans 17 amino acids. CDR3 in DNA: TGTGCCAGCAGCGCCCCTGAAGGGACAGTGAACACCGGGGAGCTGTTTTTT. Its translation: CASSAPEGTVNTGELFF.

Turning to this clonotype: Possible read error: a much larger clone is one base away. The gene calls are TRBV18 and TRBJ1-5; tentatively, D is TRBD1 (5 bases). This CDR3 contains 16 residues. CDR1 and CDR2 (germline): KGHSH, LQKENI. As DNA, the CDR3 is TGTGCCAGCTCACTGGGGACCGGGACGGCAAATCGGCCCCAGCATTTT. Amino acid sequence: CASSLGTGTANRPQHF.

A word on this clonotype: Mismatch with germline at one junction end may stem from a read error. The chain has TRBV11-2 and TRBJ1-1; 9 positions agree with TRBD1. Per the germline V gene, CDR1 is SGHAT and CDR2 is FQNNGV. CDR3 length: 17 residues. As DNA, the CDR3 is TGCGCCAGCAGCGCACAACCGGGACAGGGCGGGAGAACTGTAGCTTTCTTT. Protein: CASSAQPGQGGRTVAFF.

A few counts support this clonotype. The chain links TRBV11-2 to TRBJ2-1, with unresolved D. CDR3 length equals 13 residues. V lost 1 base and J 12 bases, leaving 13 bases between the germline ends. The germline CDR1 and CDR2 sequences are SGHAT and FQNNGV. The CDR3 DNA follows: TGTGCCAGCAGCTTAGGTCGAGGCGACTTGCAGTTCTTC. Encoded protein: CASSLGRGDLQFF.

This clonotype has only a few counts. The rearrangement joins TRBV11-1 to TRBJ2-1; TRBD1 might be the D (5 bases). This CDR3 has 13 amino acids. With 7 bases removed from V and 8 bases from J, the gap between germline ends came to 15 bases. CDR1 is SGHAT, CDR2 FQDESV, per germline (reference sequence). CDR3 nucleotide sequence: TGTGCCAGCAACCTTGGGGTAGGGGATGAGCAGTTCTTC. Encoded protein: CASNLGVGDEQFF.

The V call is TRBV6-1, the J call TRBJ2-1, with D maybe TRBD2 (5 bases). Germline lookup yields CDR1 MNHNS and CDR2 SASEGT. This CDR3 region has 15 residues. V lost 1 base and J lost 15, with 22 bases in between. CDR3 residues: CASSEEVVAYNGRFF. CDR3 in DNA: TGTGCCAGCAGTGAAGAAGTCGTAGCGTACAATGGGCGGTTCTTC.

Comments on this clonotype: One end of the junction varies from germline; a read error may be responsible. For the CDR3, the DNA is TGTGTCAGCAGCTTGGCTAGGGGGAATGAACAGTTCTTC. Amino acid sequence: CVSSLARGNEQFF. The chain carries TRBV11-2 and TRBJ2-1; maybe TRBD1 (6 bases). This CDR3 contains 13 residues. The germline gives CDR1 SGHAT, CDR2 FQNNGV.

A remark on this clonotype: Relative to the germline gene, one junction end is altered; a read error may explain this. The rearrangement uses TRBV11-2 and TRBJ2-7; 7 bases match TRBD2. The CDR3 covers 14 residues. Germline loops: CDR1 SGHAT, CDR2 FQNNGV. CDR3 protein: CASSREVGPYGQYF. CDR3 DNA: TGTGCCAGCAGCCGGGAGGTGGGCCCCTACGGGCAGTACTTC. Full variable domain (outside the CDR3, taken from reference TRBV11-2 and TRBJ2-7): EAGVAQSPRYKIIEKRQSVAFWCNPISGHATLYWYQQILGQGPKLLIQFQNNGVVDDSQLPKDRFSAERLKGVDSTLKIQPAKLEDSAVYLCASSREVGPYGQYFGPGTRLTVT.

V and J are TRBV20-1 and TRBJ2-7; a possible D gene is TRBD2 (6 bases). Germline V lookup: CDR1 DFQATT, CDR2 SNEGSKA (reference sequence). Trimming took 1 base from V and 4 from J, leaving 17 bases between them. The CDR3 covers 15 residues. The CDR3 nucleotides read TGCAGTGCTAGAGGAGGGACTTCGTGGGGTTACGAGCAGTACTTC. This sequence encodes CSARGGTSWGYEQYF.